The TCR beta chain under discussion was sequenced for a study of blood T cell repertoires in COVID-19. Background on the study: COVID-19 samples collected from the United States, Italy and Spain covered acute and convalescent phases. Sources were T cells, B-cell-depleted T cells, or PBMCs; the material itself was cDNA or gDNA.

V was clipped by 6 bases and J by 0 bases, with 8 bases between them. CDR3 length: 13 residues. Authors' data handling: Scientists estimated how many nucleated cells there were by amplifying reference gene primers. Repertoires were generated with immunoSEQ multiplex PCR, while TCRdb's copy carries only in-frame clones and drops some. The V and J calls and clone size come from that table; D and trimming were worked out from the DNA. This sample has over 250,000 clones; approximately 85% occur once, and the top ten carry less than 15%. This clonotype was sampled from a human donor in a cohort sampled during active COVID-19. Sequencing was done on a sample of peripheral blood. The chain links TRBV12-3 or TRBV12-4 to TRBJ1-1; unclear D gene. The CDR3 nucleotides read TGTGCCAGCAGCTATCTCATGAACACTGAAGCTTTCTTT. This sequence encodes CASSYLMNTEAFF.